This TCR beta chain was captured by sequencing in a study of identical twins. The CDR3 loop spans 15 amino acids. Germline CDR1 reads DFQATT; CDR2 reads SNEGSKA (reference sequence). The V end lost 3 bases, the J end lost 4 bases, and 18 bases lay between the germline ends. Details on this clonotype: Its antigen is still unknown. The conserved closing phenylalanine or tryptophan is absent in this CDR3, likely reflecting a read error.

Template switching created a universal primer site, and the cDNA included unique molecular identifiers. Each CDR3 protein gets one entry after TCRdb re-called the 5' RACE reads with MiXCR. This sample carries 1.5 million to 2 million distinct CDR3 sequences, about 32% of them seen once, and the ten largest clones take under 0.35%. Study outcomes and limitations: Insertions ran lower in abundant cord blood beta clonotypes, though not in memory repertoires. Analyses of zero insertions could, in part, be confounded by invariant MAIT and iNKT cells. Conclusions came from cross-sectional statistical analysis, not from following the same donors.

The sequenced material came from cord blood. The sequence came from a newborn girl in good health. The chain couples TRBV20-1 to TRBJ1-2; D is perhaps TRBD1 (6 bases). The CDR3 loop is CSARPLGEGVYGYTL. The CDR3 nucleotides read TGCAGTGCTAGGCCCCTAGGGGAGGGGGTCTATGGCTACACCCTC.